A selection of T cell receptor beta chains follows, all from one sample in a study of blood T cell repertoires in COVID-19. Data came from immunoSEQ multiplex PCR; TCRdb stores just in-frame clones and leaves some out. Here the sample spans 90,000 or so clones, 85% being singletons. Sequenced sample: peripheral blood. The origin of the receptors is a man aged 60 to 75 with acute or convalescent COVID-19. Each CDR3 is given with its conserved first and last residue. D genes are given only for firm matches. The size of a clone is reported for some rows only, either as once, few or many, or as a class for expanded clones.

abundance,d_gene,v_gene,j_gene,CDR3aa,CDR3nt
NA,NA,TRBV7-9,TRBJ1-2,CASSLGATNYGYTF,TGTGCCAGCAGCTTAGGGGCAACTAACTATGGCTACACCTTC
NA,TRBD2,TRBV5-4,TRBJ2-3,CASSSPGGSRTDTQYF,TGTGCCAGCAGCTCCCCCGGCGGGAGTCGCACAGATACGCAGTATTTT
NA,TRBD2,TRBV9,TRBJ2-1,CASSVELAGYNEQFF,TGTGCCAGCAGCGTAGAGCTAGCGGGGTATAATGAGCAGTTCTTC
NA,TRBD1,TRBV2,TRBJ1-2,CASSGTGGQYGYTF,TGTGCCAGCAGCGGGACAGGGGGCCAATATGGCTACACCTTC
NA,NA,TRBV15,TRBJ2-2,CATSREWPLTGELFF,TGTGCCACCAGCAGAGAATGGCCGCTGACCGGGGAGCTGTTTTTT
few,TRBD1,TRBV30,TRBJ1-1,CAWSIPTGGFAEAFF,TGTGCCTGGAGTATCCCGACAGGGGGCTTTGCTGAAGCTTTCTTT
NA,TRBD1,TRBV7-2,TRBJ2-2,CASSERGSQGANTGELFF,TGTGCCAGCAGCGAAAGAGGTTCTCAGGGGGCCAACACCGGGGAGCTGTTTTTT
NA,NA,TRBV7-9,TRBJ2-3,CASSLADGQLKDTQYF,TGTGCCAGCAGCTTAGCGGATGGACAGCTCAAAGATACGCAGTATTTT
NA,NA,TRBV7-8,TRBJ2-1,CASSFLRNEQFF,TGTGCCAGCAGCTTTCTGCGGAATGAGCAGTTCTTC
NA,TRBD2,TRBV24-1,TRBJ2-7,CATWVRCIAGVPTYEQYF,TGTGCCACGTGGGTAAGGTGTATAGCGGGAGTACCTACCTACGAGCAGTACTTC